This T cell receptor (beta chain) is from a study of T cells in Graves' hyperthyroidism and ophthalmopathy. Study-wide results and limits: Ophthalmopathy was distinguished from stable hyperthyroidism by 13 V-J signatures. Onset of ophthalmopathy came a median approximately 6 months after the model predicted it.

Authors of the study amplified TCR beta CDR3 regions from RNA transcripts. HTBI primers drove first-round RT-PCR of the TCR CDR3. TCRdb ran MiXCR on the multiplex PCR reads and lists one entry per CDR3 protein. The sample includes about 560,000 distinct CDR3 sequences, more than 15% of them seen just once. Stable Graves' hyperthyroidism denoted no ophthalmopathy progression over 18 months. Many counts were recorded for this clonotype. Its antigen is undetermined. Germline-derived CDR1 and CDR2 are SGHDN and FVKESK. This CDR3 contains 14 residues. J was trimmed by 7 bases and V by 1 base; bases with no gene match: 3.

The V call is TRBV14, the J call TRBJ2-1; 8 bases agree with TRBD2. This clonotype was obtained from a woman aged 25 to 39 with Graves' hyperthyroidism. Sequences were obtained from blood. Here the CDR3 reads CASSQVRGGNEQFF. Written as DNA, the CDR3 is TGTGCCAGCAGCCAAGTACGGGGGGGAAATGAGCAGTTCTTC.